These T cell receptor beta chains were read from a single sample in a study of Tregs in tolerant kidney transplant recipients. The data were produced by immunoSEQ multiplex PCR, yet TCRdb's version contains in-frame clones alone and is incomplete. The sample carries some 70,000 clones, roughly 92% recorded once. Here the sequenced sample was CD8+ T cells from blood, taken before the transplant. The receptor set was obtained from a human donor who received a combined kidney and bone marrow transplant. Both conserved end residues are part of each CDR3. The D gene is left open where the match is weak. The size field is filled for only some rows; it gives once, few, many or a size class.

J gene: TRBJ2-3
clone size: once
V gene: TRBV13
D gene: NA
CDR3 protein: CASSERYRARRGTDTQYF

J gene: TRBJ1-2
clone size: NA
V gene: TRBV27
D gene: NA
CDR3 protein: CASSSSIGGLDGYTF

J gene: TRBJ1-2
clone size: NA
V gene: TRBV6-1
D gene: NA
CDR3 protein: CASSEFTEHYGYTF

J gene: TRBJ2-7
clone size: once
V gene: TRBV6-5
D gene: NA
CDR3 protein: CASSGTRNFYEQYF

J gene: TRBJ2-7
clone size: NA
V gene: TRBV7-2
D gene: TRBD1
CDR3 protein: CASSLAAPRGPVSYEQYF

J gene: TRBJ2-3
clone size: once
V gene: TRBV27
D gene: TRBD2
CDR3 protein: CASSYGGFNTQYF

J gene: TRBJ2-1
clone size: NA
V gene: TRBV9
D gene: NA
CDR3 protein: CASSTTSSVLDEQFF

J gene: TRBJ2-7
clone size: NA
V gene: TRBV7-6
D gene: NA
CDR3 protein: CASSPRAGSSYEQYF

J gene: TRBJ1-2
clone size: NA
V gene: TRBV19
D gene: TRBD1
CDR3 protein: CASSIPTGFYGYTF

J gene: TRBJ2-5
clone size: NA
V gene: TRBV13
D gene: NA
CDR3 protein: CASSSPGTGEAQETQYF

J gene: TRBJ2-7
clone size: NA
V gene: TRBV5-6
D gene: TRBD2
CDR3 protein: CASSLEPGLADSWEQYF

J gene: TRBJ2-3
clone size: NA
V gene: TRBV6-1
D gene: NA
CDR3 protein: CASSDLTSTDTQYF

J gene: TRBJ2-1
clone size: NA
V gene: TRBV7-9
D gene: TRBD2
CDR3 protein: CAMAGESGGPGNEQFF

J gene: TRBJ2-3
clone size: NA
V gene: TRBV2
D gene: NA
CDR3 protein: CASKTVPKSTDTQYF

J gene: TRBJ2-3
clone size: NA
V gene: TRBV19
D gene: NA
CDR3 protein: CASSIEGGRTDTQYF

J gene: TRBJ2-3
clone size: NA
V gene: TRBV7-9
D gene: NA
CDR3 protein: CASSLQGNLATDTQYF

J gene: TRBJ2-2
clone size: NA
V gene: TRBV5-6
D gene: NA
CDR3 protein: CASLAWAGVTGELFF

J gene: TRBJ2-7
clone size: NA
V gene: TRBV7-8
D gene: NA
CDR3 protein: CASSLARVGGYEQYF

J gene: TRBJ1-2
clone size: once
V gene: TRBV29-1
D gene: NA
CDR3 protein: CSVAVEGGYTF

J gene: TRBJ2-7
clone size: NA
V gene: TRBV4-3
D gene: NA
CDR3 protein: CASSQGPLTFQNF

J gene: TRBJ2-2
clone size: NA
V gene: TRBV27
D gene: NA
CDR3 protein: CASSLPAGLNTGELFF

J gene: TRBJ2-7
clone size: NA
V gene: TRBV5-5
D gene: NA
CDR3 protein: CASQLIVSHEQYF

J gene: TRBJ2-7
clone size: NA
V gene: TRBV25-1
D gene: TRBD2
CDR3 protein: CASSVGRGNLYEQYF

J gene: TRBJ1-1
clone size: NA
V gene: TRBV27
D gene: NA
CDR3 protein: CASSDPGHFTEAFF

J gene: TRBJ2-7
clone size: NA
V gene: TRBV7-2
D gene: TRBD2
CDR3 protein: CASSLSGGEAYEQYF

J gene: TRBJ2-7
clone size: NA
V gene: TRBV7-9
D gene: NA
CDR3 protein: CASTPQDNHYEQYF

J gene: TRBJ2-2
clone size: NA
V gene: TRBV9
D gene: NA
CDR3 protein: CASSVVSGNTGELFF

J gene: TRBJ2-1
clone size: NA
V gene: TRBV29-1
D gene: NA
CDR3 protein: CSVGLGDGEQFF

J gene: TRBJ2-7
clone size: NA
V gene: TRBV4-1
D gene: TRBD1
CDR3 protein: CASSQEQGYGYEQYF

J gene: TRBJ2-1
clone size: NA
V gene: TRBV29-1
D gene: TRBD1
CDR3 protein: CSVPDRQGLYNEQFF

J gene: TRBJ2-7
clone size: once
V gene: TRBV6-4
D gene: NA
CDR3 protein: CASSDDRYSYEQYF

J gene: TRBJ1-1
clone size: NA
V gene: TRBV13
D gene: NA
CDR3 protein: CASSFDRSVSEAFF

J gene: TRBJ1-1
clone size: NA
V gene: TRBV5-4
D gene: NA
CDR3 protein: CASSSLTVNTEAFF

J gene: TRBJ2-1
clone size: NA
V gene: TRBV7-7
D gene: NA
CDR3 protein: CASSLAPTSNEQFF

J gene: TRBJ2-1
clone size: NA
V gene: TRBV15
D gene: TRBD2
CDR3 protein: CATRRTSGTNEQFF

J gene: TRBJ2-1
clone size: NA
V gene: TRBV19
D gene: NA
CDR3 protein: CASSIVRGEQFF

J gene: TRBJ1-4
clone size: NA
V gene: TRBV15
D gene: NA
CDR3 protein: CATSRPGASTTNEKLFF

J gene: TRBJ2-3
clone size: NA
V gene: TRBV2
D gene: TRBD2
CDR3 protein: CASRATSGSTDTQYF

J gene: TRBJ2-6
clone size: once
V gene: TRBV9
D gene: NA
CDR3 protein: CASSVDGTGANVLTF

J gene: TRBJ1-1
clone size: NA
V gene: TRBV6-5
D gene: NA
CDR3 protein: CASSYSGQGSEAFF

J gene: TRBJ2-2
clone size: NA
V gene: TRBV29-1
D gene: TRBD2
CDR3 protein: CSVAKAGRTPGELFF

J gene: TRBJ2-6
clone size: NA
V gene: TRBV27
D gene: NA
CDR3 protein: CASSLYGVSSGANVLTF

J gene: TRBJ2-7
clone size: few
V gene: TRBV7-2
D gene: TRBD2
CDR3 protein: CASSSGGGGYEQYF

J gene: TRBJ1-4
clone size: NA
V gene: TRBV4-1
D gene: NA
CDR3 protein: CASSQDRRELGGKLFF

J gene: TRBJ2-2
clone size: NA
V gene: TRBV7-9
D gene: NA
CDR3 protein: CASSFTQGGEFTGELFF

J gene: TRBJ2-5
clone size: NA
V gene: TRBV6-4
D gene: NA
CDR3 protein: CASSDSRSQGQETQYF

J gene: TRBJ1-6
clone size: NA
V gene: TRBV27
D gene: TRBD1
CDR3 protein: CASSLMGRGNSPLHF

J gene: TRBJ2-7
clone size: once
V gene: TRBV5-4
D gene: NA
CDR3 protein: CASSLAQISGTQSYEQYF

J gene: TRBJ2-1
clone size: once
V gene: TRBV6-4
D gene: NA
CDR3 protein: CASSDEAGRYNEQFF

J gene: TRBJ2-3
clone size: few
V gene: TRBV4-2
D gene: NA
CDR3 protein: CASSHTSTDTQYF

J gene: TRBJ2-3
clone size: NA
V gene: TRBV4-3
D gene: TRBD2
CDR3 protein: CASSQDASSGEGDTQYF

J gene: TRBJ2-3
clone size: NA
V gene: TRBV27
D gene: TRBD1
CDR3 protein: CASSPVMGTGTTDTQYF

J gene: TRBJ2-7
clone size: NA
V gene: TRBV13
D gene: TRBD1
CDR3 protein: CASSTGQVSYEQYF